This record covers a single T cell receptor beta chain. This clonotype was seen more than once but under ten times. The antigen it recognizes is unknown. Base qualities are not at hand, and no much larger clone is one base apart. PBMCs were isolated by Ficoll-Paque density gradient centrifugation. The data were produced on an Illumina NovaSeq 6000. TCRalpha and TCRbeta cDNA libraries were built by 5'RACE with constant-segment primers, adding sample barcodes and unique molecular identifiers. Trizol reagent was used to extract RNA from every sample. The libraries were amplified in two PCR steps, and the second step added a second sample barcode and Illumina TruSeq adapters. Libraries were sequenced on an Illumina NovaSeq with 2 x 150 bp paired-end reads. As for the authors' bioinformatics: The reads were demultiplexed and collapsed into UMI-guided consensus sequences using migec v1.2.7. Using mixcr v2.1.11, UMI consensuses were aligned to TRA and TRB V and J templates and then assembled into clonotypes. A clonotype was counted as expanded or contracted only when both edgeR and NoisET called the clonotype significant, with the noise models trained on biological replicates. For edgeR calls, a false discovery rate-adjusted p below 0.01 and a log2 fold-change threshold of 1 were applied. As an exploratory analysis of dynamics, max-normalized trajectories of the 1000 most abundant clonotypes were examined with PCA combined with hierarchical clustering. Separately sequenced CD4+ and CD8+ repertoires were used to assign the CD4 or CD8 phenotype of responding clones. The public reads were reanalyzed by TCRdb: fastp trimming at Q25, MiXCR alignment, in-frame beta chains only. Each CDR3 protein appears once, grouped with its most common genes and DNA. These V and J calls derive from TCRdb rather than the authors' analysis. The sample has a few hundred thousand distinct CDR3 sequences on record, around 15% of them singletons. Clones ranked in the top ten supply 22% of the sample.

Including cysteine and phenylalanine, the CDR3 has 14 amino acids. Of the read, only the CDR3 DNA is kept; its 42 bases are in frame from base 1. V is cut back by 9 bases and J by 6 bases, with 8 bases in the junction unmatched. From the germline V gene (reference sequence), CDR1 is LGHDT and CDR2 is YNNKEL. This sample stems from a study of T-cell memory formation after mild COVID-19 (dated by TCRdb to the early 2020s). Broadly, across the study: TCR sequence clusters from the two donors were found to be largely donor specific. Longitudinal TCRalpha and TCRbeta repertoire sequencing tracked T-cell clones expanding and contracting after mild COVID-19 in a couple of donors. Two young, previously healthy adult volunteers made up the cohort, one male and one female.

The paper's findings and limits, for the study overall: From day 15 to 85, contracting clones showed balanced CD4/CD8 phenotypes, whereas a second wave of clones that expanded from day 15 to 37 leaned towards CD4+. Whether the second-wave clones peaking on day 37 were SARS-CoV-2 specific was not confirmed. Some responding clones were found in pre-infection memory, which suggests that pre-existing cross-reactive memory T cells took part in the SARS-CoV-2 response. Only a couple of mild cases were covered in the study, and larger cohorts including severe cases with pre-infection samples were considered necessary. Contracting CD4+ clones were located mainly in the CM and EM memory subsets, whereas CD8+ clones were found to be enriched in EMRA.

The TCR originated in a man between 18 and 29 years old who had mild COVID-19 (a few samples of this study predate the infection). The sample titles of this study are shuffled in the database, so cell type and time point are left out; the donor was told from shared clones. The V and J genes are TRBV3-1 and TRBJ1-2; 12 bases in the middle match TRBD1. Sequencing used PBMCs or a T cell subset sorted from them (not recorded which). The base sequence is TGTGCCAGTACCCCGGGGACAGGGGGCAATGGCTACACCTTC. This is translated as CASTPGTGGNGYTF.